This T cell receptor beta chain was found in a study of CD8 T cells in Susac syndrome. This clonotype was found once. The antigen is unknown. Reverse transcription used about 0.45 to 1 ug RNA and random hexamers. Using its own MiXCR run on the immunoSEQ multiplex PCR reads, TCRdb lists one record per CDR3 protein. The data show some 260,000 distinct CDR3 sequences, approximately 84% seen once. Overall study findings and caveats: That the number of individuals in its TCR sequencing and HLA analysis was relatively small was acknowledged by the study.

CDR3 length equals 16 residues. Germline CDR1 SQVTM, CDR2 ANQGSEA. Germline trimming cut 3 bases from V and 4 bases from J; bases unmatched to any gene: 7. The sequencing sample was made of CD8+ T cells from PBMCs. The chain employs TRBV29-1 and TRBJ2-2, with 11 bases fitting TRBD1. The clonotype was recovered from a human donor with multiple sclerosis. The CDR3 reads CSVEPRGTGGTGELFF. For the CDR3, the DNA is TGCAGCGTTGAGCCCAGGGGGACAGGGGGCACCGGGGAGCTGTTTTTT.